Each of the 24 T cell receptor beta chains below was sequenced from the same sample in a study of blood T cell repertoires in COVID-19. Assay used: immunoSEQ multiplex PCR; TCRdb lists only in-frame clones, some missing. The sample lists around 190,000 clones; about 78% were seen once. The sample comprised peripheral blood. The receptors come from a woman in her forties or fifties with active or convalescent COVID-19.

The CDR3 sequence: CASSQDGSGPSTDTQYF. CDR3 sequence (DNA): TGCGCCAGCAGCCAAGATGGGAGCGGGCCGAGCACAGATACGCAGTATTTT. The chain couples TRBV4-1 to TRBJ2-3; a possible D gene is TRBD2 (6 bases). CDR3 length equals 17 residues. Germline-derived CDR1 and CDR2 are MGHRA and YSYEKL. V dropped 0 bases and J dropped 0 bases, with 13 bases sitting between them.

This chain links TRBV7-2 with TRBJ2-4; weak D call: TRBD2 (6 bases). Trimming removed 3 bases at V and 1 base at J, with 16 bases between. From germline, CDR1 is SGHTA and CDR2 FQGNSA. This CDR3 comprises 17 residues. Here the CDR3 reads CASSFGGGGVAKNIQYF. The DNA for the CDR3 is TGTGCCAGCAGCTTCGGTGGCGGCGGGGTGGCCAAAAACATTCAGTACTTC.

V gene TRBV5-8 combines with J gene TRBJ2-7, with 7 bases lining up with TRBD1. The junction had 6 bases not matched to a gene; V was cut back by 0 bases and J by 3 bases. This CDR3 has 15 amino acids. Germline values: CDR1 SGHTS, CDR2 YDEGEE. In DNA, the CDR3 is TGTGCCAGCAGCTTGGCCCGGACAGGACACTACGAGCAGTACTTC. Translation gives CASSLARTGHYEQYF.

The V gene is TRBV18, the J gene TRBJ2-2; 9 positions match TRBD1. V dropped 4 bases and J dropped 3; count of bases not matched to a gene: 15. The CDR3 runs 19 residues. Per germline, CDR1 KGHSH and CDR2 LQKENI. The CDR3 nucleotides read TGTGCCAGCTCACAGTTACAGTTGGTTTGGACAGGGGACACCGGGGAGCTGTTTTTT. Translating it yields CASSQLQLVWTGDTGELFF.

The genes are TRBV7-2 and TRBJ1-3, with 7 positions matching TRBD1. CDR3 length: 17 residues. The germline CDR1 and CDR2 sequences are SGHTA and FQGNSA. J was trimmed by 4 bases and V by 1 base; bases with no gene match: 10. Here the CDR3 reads CASSLGPLQGTGNTIYF. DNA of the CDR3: TGTGCCAGCAGCTTAGGCCCCCTACAGGGGACGGGAAACACCATATATTTT.

The CDR3 DNA reads as TGTGCCAGCAGTACCACCTACAGGGAAGGCACTGAAGCTTTCTTT. The encoded protein is CASSTTYREGTEAFF. The chain employs TRBV27 and TRBJ1-1, with D possibly TRBD1 on 6 matching bases. Trimming removed 5 bases at V and 4 bases at J, with 17 bases between. The CDR3 length is 15 residues. CDR1 is MNHEY and CDR2 is SMNVEV in the germline V gene (reference sequence).

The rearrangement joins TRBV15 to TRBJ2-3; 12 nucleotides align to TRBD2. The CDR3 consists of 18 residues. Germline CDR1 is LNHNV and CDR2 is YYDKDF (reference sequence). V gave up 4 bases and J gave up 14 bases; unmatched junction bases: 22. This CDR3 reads CATSTLTPGLAGGARTYF. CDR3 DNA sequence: TGTGCCACCAGCACCCTCACCCCGGGGCTAGCGGGGGGGGCACGAACGTATTTT.

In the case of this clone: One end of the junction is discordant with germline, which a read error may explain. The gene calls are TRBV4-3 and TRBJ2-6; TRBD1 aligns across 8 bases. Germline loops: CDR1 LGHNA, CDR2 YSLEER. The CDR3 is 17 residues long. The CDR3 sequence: CANSQAGGGAGANVLTF. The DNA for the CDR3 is TGCGCCAACAGCCAGGCAGGGGGCGGGGCTGGGGCCAACGTCCTGACTTTC.

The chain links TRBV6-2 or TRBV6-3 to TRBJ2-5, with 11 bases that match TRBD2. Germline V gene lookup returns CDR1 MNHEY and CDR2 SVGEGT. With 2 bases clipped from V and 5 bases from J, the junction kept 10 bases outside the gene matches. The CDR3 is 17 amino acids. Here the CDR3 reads CASSYGASGGPRETQYF. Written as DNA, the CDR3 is TGTGCCAGCAGTTACGGGGCTAGCGGGGGGCCCCGGGAGACCCAGTACTTC.

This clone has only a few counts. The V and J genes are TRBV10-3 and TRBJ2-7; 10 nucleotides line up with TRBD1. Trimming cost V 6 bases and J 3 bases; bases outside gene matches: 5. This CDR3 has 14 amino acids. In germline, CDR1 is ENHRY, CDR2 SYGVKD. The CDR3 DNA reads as TGTGCCATCAGCACCGGGACAGGGGTCTACGAGCAGTACTTC. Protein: CAISTGTGVYEQYF.

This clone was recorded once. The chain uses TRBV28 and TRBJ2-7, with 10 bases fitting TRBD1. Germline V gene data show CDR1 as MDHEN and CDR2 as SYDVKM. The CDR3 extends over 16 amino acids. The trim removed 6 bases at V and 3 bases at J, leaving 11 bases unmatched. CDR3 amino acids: CASRSIGTGVHYEQYF. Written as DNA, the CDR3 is TGTGCCAGCAGATCTATCGGGACAGGGGTACACTACGAGCAGTACTTC.

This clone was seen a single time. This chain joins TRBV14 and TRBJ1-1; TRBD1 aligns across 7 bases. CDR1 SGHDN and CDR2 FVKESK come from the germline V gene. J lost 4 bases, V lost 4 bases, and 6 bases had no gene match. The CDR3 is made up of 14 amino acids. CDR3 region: CASSLRDSFTEAFF. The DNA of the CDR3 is TGTGCCAGCAGCCTAAGGGACAGTTTCACTGAAGCTTTCTTT.

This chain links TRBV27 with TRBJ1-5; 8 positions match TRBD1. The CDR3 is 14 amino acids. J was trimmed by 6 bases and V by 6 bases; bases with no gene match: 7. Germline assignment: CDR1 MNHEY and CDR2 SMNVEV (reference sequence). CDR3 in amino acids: CASSRRQGSQPQHF. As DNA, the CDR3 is TGTGCCAGCAGCCGTAGACAGGGGAGTCAGCCCCAGCATTTT.

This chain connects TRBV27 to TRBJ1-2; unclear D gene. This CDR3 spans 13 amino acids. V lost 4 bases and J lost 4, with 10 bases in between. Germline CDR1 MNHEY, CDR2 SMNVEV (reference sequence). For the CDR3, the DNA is TGTGCCAGCAGTTCATCCCCGGGCTATGGCTACACCTTC. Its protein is CASSSSPGYGYTF.

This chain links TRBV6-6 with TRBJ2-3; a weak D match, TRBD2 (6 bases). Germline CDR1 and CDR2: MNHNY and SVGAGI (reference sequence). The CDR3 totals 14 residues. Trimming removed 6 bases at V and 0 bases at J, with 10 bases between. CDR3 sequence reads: CASRLAASTDTQYF. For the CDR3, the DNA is TGTGCCAGCAGATTAGCGGCGAGCACAGATACGCAGTATTTT.

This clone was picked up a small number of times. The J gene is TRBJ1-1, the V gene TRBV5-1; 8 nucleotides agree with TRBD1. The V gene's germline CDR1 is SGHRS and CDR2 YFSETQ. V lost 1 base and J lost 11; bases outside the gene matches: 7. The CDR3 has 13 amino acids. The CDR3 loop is CASSLRTGREAFF. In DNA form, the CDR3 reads TGCGCCAGCAGCTTGCGGACAGGGCGGGAGGCTTTCTTT. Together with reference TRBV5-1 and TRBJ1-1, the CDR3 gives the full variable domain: KAGVTQTPRYLIKTRGQQVTLSCSPISGHRSVSWYQQTPGQGLQFLFEYFSETQRNKGNFPGRFSGRQFSNSRSEMNVSTLELGDSALYLCASSLRTGREAFFGQGTRLTVV.

CDR3 amino acids: CAWADQGHRNSPLHF. CDR3 DNA sequence: TGTGCCTGGGCTGATCAGGGACACAGGAATTCACCCCTCCACTTT. The chain uses TRBV30 and TRBJ1-6, with D tentatively TRBD1 (6 bases). V shed 5 bases and J shed 7 bases, with 18 bases lying between them. The CDR3 has 15 amino acids. Germline CDR1 GTSNPN, CDR2 SVGIG (reference sequence).

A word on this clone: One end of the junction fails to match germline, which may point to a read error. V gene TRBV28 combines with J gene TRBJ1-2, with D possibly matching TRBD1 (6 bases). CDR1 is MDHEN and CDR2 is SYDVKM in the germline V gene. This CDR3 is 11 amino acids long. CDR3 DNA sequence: TGTGCCAGCAGTTTGGACAGCCCCGCTTACTTC. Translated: CASSLDSPAYF.

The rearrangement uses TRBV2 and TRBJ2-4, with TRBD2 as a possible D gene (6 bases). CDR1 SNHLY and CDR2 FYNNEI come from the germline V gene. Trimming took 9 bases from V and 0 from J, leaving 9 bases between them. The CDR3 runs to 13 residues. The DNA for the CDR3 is TGTGCCAGTAGCGGACTAGCCAAAAACATTCAGTACTTC. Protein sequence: CASSGLAKNIQYF.

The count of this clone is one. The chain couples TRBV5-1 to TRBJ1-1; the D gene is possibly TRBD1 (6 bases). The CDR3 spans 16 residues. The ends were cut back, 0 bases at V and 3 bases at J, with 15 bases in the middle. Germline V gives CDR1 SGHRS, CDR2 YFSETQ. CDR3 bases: TGCGCCAGCAGCTTGGCCTTTGGGGCAGGGGACACTGAAGCTTTCTTT. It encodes CASSLAFGAGDTEAFF.

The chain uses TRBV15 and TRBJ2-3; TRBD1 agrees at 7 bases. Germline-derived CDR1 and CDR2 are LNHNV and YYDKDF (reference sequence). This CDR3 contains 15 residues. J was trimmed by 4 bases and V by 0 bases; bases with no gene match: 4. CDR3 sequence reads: CATSRDSGGPDTQYF. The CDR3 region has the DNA TGTGCCACCAGCAGAGATTCAGGGGGTCCAGATACGCAGTATTTT. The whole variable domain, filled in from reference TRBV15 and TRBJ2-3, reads DAMVIQNPRYQVTQFGKPVTLSCSQTLNHNVMYWYQQKSSQAPKLLFHYYDKDFNNEADTPDNFQSRRPNTSFCFLDIRSPGLGDTAMYLCATSRDSGGPDTQYFGPGTRLTVL.

For the CDR3, the DNA is TGTGCCAGCCGAGGGGCAGGGGATAGGTATGGCTACACCTTC. Its translation: CASRGAGDRYGYTF. The gene calls are TRBV6-5 and TRBJ1-2; D is possibly TRBD1 (6 bases). This CDR3 comprises 14 residues. The V gene's germline CDR1 is MNHEY and CDR2 SVGAGI. The V and J ends lost 8 bases and 5 bases respectively, with 18 bases between them.

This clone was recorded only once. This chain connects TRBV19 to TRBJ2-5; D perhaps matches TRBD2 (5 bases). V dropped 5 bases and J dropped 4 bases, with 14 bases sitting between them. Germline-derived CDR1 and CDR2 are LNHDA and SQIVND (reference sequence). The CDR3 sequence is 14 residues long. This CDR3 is CASSYPGLGETQYF. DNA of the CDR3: TGTGCCAGTAGTTACCCCGGACTGGGAGAGACCCAGTACTTC.

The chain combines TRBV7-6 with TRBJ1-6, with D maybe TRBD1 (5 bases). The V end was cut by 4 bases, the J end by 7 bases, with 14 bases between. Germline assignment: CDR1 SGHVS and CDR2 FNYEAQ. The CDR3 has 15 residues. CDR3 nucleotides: TGTGCCAGCAGCTCCAAACGGGGGGAAAATTCACCCCTCCACTTT. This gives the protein CASSSKRGENSPLHF. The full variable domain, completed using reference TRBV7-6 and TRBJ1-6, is GAGVSQSPRYKVTKRGQDVALRCDPISGHVSLYWYRQALGQGPEFLTYFNYEAQQDKSGLPNDRFSAERPEGSISTLTIQRTEQRDSAMYRCASSSKRGENSPLHFGNGTRLTVT.